The 14 T cell receptor beta chains below come from one sample, sequenced in a study of blood T cells in healthy people across ages. It was with a sample-barcoded 5' primer and a J-beta primer mix that a second PCR of about 7 to 12 cycles was run. Each CDR3 protein gets one entry after TCRdb re-called the 5' RACE reads with MiXCR. Of some 920,000 distinct CDR3 sequences in the sample, just over 50% were seen once. The sample was blood. These receptor sequences come from a woman aged 55-70 years in good health.

Only a few counts were recorded for this clonotype. V and J are TRBV7-3 and TRBJ2-1; TRBD2 matches at 10 bases. This CDR3 contains 16 residues. Germline lookup yields CDR1 SGHTA and CDR2 FQGTGA. The junction had 9 bases not matched to a gene; V was cut back by 2 bases and J by 8 bases. The CDR3, as DNA: TGTGCCAGCAGCTTACGGCTAGCGGGAGTTCAGTATGAGCAGTTCTTC. It specifies CASSLRLAGVQYEQFF.

The chain has TRBV6-2 or TRBV6-3 and TRBJ2-1, with TRBD1 as a possible D gene (6 bases). Per germline, CDR1 MNHEY and CDR2 SVGEGT. This CDR3 has 12 amino acids. The V end was cut by 6 bases, the J end by 14 bases, with 17 bases between. The CDR3 region is CASRQTGGTEFF. The CDR3 DNA follows: TGTGCCAGCAGACAAACTGGGGGCACGGAGTTCTTC.

The gene calls are TRBV6-1 and TRBJ1-5; no firm D call. There are 13 residues in the CDR3. V was pared by 10 bases and J by 3 bases, with 13 bases between. CDR1 MNHNS and CDR2 SASEGT come from the germline V gene. The CDR3 DNA sequence: TGTGCCACCCGGGCGTTGGACAATCAGCCCCAGCATTTT. Translating it yields CATRALDNQPQHF.

The CDR3 spells CASSPGLALNNEQYF. CDR3 nucleotide sequence: TGTGCCAGCAGCCCAGGACTAGCGCTGAACAATGAGCAGTACTTC. The rearrangement joins TRBV4-2 to TRBJ2-5; 9 bases fit TRBD2. The ends lost 4 bases at V and 11 bases at J; junction bases unmatched: 14. CDR3 size: 15 residues. Germline values: CDR1 LGHNA, CDR2 YNFKEQ.

This clonotype was seen a few times. CDR3 DNA sequence: TGCAGTGCTACTCTAGGCCCCCGCGAGCAGTACTTC. As protein: CSATLGPREQYF. The chain recombines TRBV20-1 with TRBJ2-5; D gene ambiguous. The end of the DNA aligns better with TRBJ2-7, so the J call may be wrong. Germline CDR1 is DFQATT and CDR2 is SNEGSKA (reference sequence). The CDR3 sequence is 12 residues long.

This sequence joins TRBV13 and TRBJ2-3, with 7 bases matching TRBD2. This CDR3 spans 17 amino acids. The germline V gene encodes CDR1 PRHDT and CDR2 FYEKMQ (reference sequence). With V trimmed by 6 bases and J by 2 bases, 14 bases remained unmatched. The CDR3 region has the DNA TGTGCCAGCAGAATTTACCGGGCGGGAGCCCACACAGATACGCAGTATTTT. Translating gives CASRIYRAGAHTDTQYF.

The chain has TRBV12-3 or TRBV12-4 and TRBJ2-5; 11 bases line up with TRBD2. Germline trimming cut 6 bases from V and 1 base from J; bases unmatched to any gene: 7. The CDR3 sequence is 16 residues long. The CDR3 reads CASSSTSGGPQETQYF. The DNA of the CDR3 is TGTGCCAGCAGCTCAACTAGCGGGGGTCCCCAAGAGACCCAGTACTTC.

This chain uses TRBV28 with TRBJ2-1, with TRBD2 matching over 8 bases. The V gene's germline CDR1 is MDHEN and CDR2 SYDVKM. V was clipped by 8 bases and J by 14 bases; unmatched bases: 8. This CDR3 has 11 residues. Here the CDR3 reads CASQAGVGEFF. CDR3 bases: TGTGCCAGCCAAGCGGGAGTCGGGGAGTTCTTC.

The V gene is TRBV7-9, the J gene TRBJ2-1, with 10 bases identical to TRBD1. The CDR3 runs to 17 residues. CDR1 and CDR2 from the germline V gene are SEHNR and FQNEAQ (reference sequence). V lost 5 bases, J lost 9 bases, and 16 bases stayed unmatched. CDR3 sequence reads: CASSPSPDRGLEGEQFF. Here the CDR3 DNA reads TGTGCCAGCAGCCCCTCTCCCGACAGGGGGCTGGAAGGTGAGCAGTTCTTC.

The chain is built from TRBV28 and TRBJ1-2, with a weak D call TRBD1 (6 bases). The CDR3 length is 13 residues. Germline lookup yields CDR1 MDHEN and CDR2 SYDVKM. V was cut by 5 bases and J by 8 bases, with 15 bases left in between. CDR3 DNA sequence: TGTGCCAGCAGTAACGCGCCAGGGGAAGGCTACACCTTC. Its translation is CASSNAPGEGYTF.

This clonotype has just a few counts. The chain joins TRBV27 to TRBJ2-3; 7 bases agree with TRBD1. Losses at the gene ends were 5 bases for V and 6 bases for J; bases not matched to a gene: 5. The CDR3 is made up of 13 amino acids. Germline loops: CDR1 MNHEY, CDR2 SMNVEV (reference sequence). In DNA, the CDR3 is TGTGCCAGCAGTGCGACAGGGTGGGATACGCAGTATTTT. Translating gives CASSATGWDTQYF.

The rearrangement links TRBV27 to TRBJ2-5; D remains ambiguous. Gene TRBJ2-7 matches the end of the DNA better, so the J call may be wrong. The CDR3 is 13 amino acids. Germline CDR1 reads MNHEY; CDR2 reads SMNVEV (reference sequence). CDR3 bases: TGTGCCAGCAGTTCTGCCAGTTACTACGAGCAGTACTTC. This codes for CASSSASYYEQYF.

A few counts support this clonotype. This chain connects TRBV3-1 to TRBJ2-1; a weak D match, TRBD2 (6 bases). V lost 2 bases to trimming and J lost 11 bases, with 13 bases between them. Germline V CDR1 and CDR2: LGHDT, YNNKEL (reference sequence). CDR3 length: 13 amino acids. CDR3 nucleotides: TGTGCCAGCAGCCAAATCGGGACTCAGAAGCAGTTCTTC. Translating it yields CASSQIGTQKQFF.

Here the CDR3 reads CASSLVYTGDYYGYTF. Here the CDR3 DNA reads TGTGCCAGCAGCTTAGTCTATACAGGGGATTACTATGGCTACACCTTC. The rearrangement links TRBV7-2 to TRBJ1-2; TRBD1 aligns across 7 bases. V was pared by 1 base and J by 3 bases, with 8 bases of the junction left unmatched. Germline assignment: CDR1 SGHTA and CDR2 FQGNSA. The length of the CDR3 is 16 residues.